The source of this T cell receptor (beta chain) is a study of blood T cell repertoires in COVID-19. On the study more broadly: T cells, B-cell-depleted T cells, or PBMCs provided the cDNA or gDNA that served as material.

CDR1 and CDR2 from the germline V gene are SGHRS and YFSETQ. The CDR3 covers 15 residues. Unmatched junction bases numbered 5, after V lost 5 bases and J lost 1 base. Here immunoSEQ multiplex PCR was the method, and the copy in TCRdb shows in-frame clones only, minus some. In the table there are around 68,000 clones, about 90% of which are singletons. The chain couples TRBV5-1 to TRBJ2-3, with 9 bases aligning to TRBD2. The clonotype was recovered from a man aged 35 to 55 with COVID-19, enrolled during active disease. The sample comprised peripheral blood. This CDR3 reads CASRRAGGRTDTQYF. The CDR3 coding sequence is TGCGCCAGCAGAAGAGCGGGGGGCCGCACAGATACGCAGTATTTT.